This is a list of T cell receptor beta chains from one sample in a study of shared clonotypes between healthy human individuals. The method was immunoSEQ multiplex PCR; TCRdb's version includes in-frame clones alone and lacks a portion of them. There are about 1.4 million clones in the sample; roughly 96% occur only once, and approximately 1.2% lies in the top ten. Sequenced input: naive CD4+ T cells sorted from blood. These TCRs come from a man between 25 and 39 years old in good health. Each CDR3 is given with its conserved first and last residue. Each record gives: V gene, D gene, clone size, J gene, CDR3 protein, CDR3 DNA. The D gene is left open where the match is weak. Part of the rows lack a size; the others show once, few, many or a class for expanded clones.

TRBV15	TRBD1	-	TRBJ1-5	CATSSGTGFQPQHF	TGTGCCACCAGCAGTGGGACAGGGTTTCAGCCCCAGCATTTT
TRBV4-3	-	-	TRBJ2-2	CASSLGVTGELFF	TGCGCCAGCAGCCTGGGGGTCACCGGGGAGCTGTTTTTT
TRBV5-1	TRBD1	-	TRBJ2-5	CASSRTGQETQYF	TGCGCCAGCTCCAGGACAGGACAGGAGACCCAGTACTTC
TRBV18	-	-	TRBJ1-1	CASSPRDAGGTEAFF	TGTGCCAGCTCACCCCGAGATGCGGGGGGCACTGAAGCTTTCTTT
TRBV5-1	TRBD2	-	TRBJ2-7	CASRRGLAGDPYEQYF	TGCGCCAGCAGACGGGGACTAGCGGGAGACCCCTACGAGCAGTACTTC
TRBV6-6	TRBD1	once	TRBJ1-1	CASSQLLQGAAEAFF	TGTGCCAGCAGTCAACTCCTACAGGGGGCGGCTGAAGCTTTCTTT
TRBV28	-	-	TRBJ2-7	CASSPGLRQAGSYEQYF	TGTGCCAGCAGTCCTGGGCTTCGACAGGCTGGCTCCTACGAGCAGTACTTC
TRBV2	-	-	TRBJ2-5	CASTGGAQETQYF	TGTGCCAGCACCGGAGGGGCACAAGAGACCCAGTACTTC
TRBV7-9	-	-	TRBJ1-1	CASSPRWAGYTEAFF	TGTGCCAGCAGCCCGCGGTGGGCCGGGTACACTGAAGCTTTCTTT
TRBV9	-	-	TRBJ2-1	CASSPAHSYNEQFF	TGTGCCAGCAGCCCAGCGCATTCCTACAATGAGCAGTTCTTC
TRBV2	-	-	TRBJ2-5	CASSVWDTQETQYF	TGTGCCAGCAGTGTTTGGGACACCCAAGAGACCCAGTACTTC
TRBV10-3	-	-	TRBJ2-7	CAISELAGAEYEQYF	TGTGCCATCAGTGAGTTGGCAGGGGCGGAATACGAGCAGTACTTC
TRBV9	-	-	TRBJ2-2	CASSAHVSTGELFF	TGTGCCAGCAGCGCCCATGTATCCACCGGGGAGCTGTTTTTT
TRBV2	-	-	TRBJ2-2	CASSWRDSNTGELFF	TGTGCCAGCAGTTGGCGGGACAGCAACACCGGGGAGCTGTTTTTT
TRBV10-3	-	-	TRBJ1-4	CAISELNRGPEKLFF	TGTGCCATCAGTGAGCTCAACCGGGGCCCTGAAAAACTGTTTTTT
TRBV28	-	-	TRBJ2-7	CASSLHYEQYF	TGTGCCAGCAGTCTACACTACGAGCAGTACTTC
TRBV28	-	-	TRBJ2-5	CASSLFSVIKVKTQYF	TGTGCCAGCAGTTTATTTTCGGTGATCAAGGTTAAGACCCAGTACTTC
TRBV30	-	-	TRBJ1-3	CAWKGNTIYF	TGTGCCTGGAAGGGAAACACCATATATTTT
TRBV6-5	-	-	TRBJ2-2	CASSPGVPVTGELFF	TGTGCCAGCTCCCCGGGGGTCCCCGTTACCGGGGAGCTGTTTTTT
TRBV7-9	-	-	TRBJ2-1	CASSLGRGGRGYNEQFF	TGTGCCAGCAGCTTAGGTCGAGGAGGACGGGGGTACAATGAGCAGTTCTTC
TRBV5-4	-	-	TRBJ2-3	CASSLPARTDTQYF	TGTGCCAGCAGCTTGCCCGCGCGCACAGATACGCAGTATTTT
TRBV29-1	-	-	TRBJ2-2	CSVDPRGSNRGELFF	TGCAGCGTTGACCCCCGAGGATCGAACCGCGGGGAGCTGTTTTTT
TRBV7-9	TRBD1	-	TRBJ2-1	CASSPGTGQSSYNEQFF	TGTGCCAGCAGCCCCGGGACAGGTCAAAGCTCCTACAATGAGCAGTTCTTC
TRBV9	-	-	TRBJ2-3	CASSVRGGADTQYF	TGTGCCAGCAGCGTTCGGGGTGGGGCAGATACGCAGTATTTT
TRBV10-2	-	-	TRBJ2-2	CASSERVGRGTTGELFF	TGCGCCAGCAGTGAGCGGGTTGGGCGGGGCACAACCGGGGAGCTGTTTTTT
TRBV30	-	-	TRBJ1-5	CAWSVQGCQPQHF	TGTGCCTGGAGTGTACAGGGCTGTCAGCCCCAGCATTTT
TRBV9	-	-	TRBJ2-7	CASSAAPPSRGLLYEQYF	TGTGCCAGCAGCGCCGCCCCCCCCTCCCGAGGTCTTTTGTACGAGCAGTACTTC
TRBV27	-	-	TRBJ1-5	CASTPGPGSNQPQHF	TGTGCCAGCACCCCCGGGCCAGGGAGCAATCAGCCCCAGCATTTT
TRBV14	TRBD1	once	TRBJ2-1	CASSQSGQVLF	TGTGCCAGCAGCCAATCCGGACAGGTCCTCTTC
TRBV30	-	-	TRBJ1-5	CAWSSDRSNRRNQPQHF	TGTGCCTGGAGTTCCGACAGGTCAAATCGGCGCAATCAGCCCCAGCATTTT
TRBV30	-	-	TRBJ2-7	CAWGSNSYEQYF	TGTGCCTGGGGCTCAAACTCCTACGAGCAGTACTTC
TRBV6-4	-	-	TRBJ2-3	CASRQGSTDTQYF	TGTGCCAGCAGACAGGGAAGCACAGATACGCAGTATTTT
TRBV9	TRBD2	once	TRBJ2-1	CASSVDPLAGVLNEQFF	TGTGCCAGCAGCGTGGACCCCTTGGCGGGAGTCCTCAATGAGCAGTTCTTC
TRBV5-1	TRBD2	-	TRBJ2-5	CASRLAGRQETQYF	TGCGCCAGCAGGCTAGCGGGACGTCAAGAGACCCAGTACTTC
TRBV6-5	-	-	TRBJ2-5	CASTSQEGETQYF	TGTGCCAGCACCTCACAGGAAGGGGAGACCCAGTACTTC
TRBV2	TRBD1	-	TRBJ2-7	CASVRDRVYEQYF	TGTGCCAGCGTGCGGGACAGGGTGTACGAGCAGTACTTC
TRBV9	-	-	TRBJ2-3	CASSPRDVRDTQYF	TGTGCCAGCAGCCCCCGGGACGTTCGAGATACGCAGTATTTT
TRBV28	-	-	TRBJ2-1	CASSGSRDWNNEQFF	TGTGCCAGCAGTGGCTCGAGGGACTGGAACAATGAGCAGTTCTTC
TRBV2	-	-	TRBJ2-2	CASSDSLILTGELFF	TGTGCCAGCAGTGACAGTCTTATTCTGACCGGGGAGCTGTTTTTT
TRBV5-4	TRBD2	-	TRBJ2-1	CASSLVLAGPINEQFF	TGTGCCAGCAGCTTGGTCCTAGCGGGGCCTATCAATGAGCAGTTCTTC